The 29 T cell receptor beta chains below all came from one sample that was sequenced in a study of graft-versus-host responses after intestinal transplantation. Antigen specificity for these receptors is unknown. TCRdb's table, derived via immunoSEQ multiplex PCR, lists solely in-frame clones and lacks some. The data contain about 88,000 clones, 85% to 90% of them singletons. The sequenced sample was unstimulated CD4+ T cells sorted from spleen or lymph node cells, obtained before intestinal transplant. The receptors here all came from a human donor who received an intestinal transplant.

V and J are TRBV9 and TRBJ1-1; TRBD1 matches at 11 bases. In germline, CDR1 is SGDLS, CDR2 YYNGEE. The CDR3 runs to 14 residues. Unmatched junction bases numbered 3, after V lost 4 bases and J lost 4 bases. CDR3 sequence reads: CASSSGQGGTEAFF. CDR3 DNA sequence: TGTGCCAGCAGCTCGGGACAGGGGGGCACTGAAGCTTTCTTT.

V is TRBV7-8 and J is TRBJ1-1; a possible D gene is TRBD1 (6 bases). V gave up 5 bases and J gave up 4 bases, with 14 bases separating them. Per the germline V gene, CDR1 is SGHVS and CDR2 is FQNEAQ. This CDR3 contains 14 residues. The CDR3 reads CASSLGGVGTEAFF. CDR3 bases: TGTGCCAGCAGCCTAGGGGGGGTGGGCACTGAAGCTTTCTTT. Variable domain in full (rest from reference TRBV7-8 and TRBJ1-1): GAGVSQSPRYKVAKRGQDVALRCDPISGHVSLFWYQQALGQGPEFLTYFQNEAQLDKSGLPSDRFFAERPEGSVSTLKIQRTQQEDSAVYLCASSLGGVGTEAFFGQGTRLTVV.

This clone was detected a few times. The chain combines TRBV27 with TRBJ1-5, with unresolved D. Trimming took off 1 base at V and 7 bases at J, with 11 bases between the two ends. CDR1 and CDR2 from the germline V gene are MNHEY and SMNVEV (reference sequence). The CDR3 runs to 14 residues. Here the CDR3 reads CASSLFGSTQPQHF. CDR3 nucleotide sequence: TGTGCCAGCAGTTTATTCGGGAGTACGCAGCCCCAGCATTTT.

This clone was counted a few times. Germline is not matched at one junction end, which may reflect a read error. The DNA for the CDR3 is TGTGCCAGCAGCGAAGAGACTACCGATACGCAGTATTTT. Amino acids: CASSEETTDTQYF. The chain is built from TRBV2 and TRBJ2-3; D is perhaps TRBD2 (5 bases). The CDR3 covers 13 residues. CDR1 and CDR2 (germline): SNHLY, FYNNEI.

V usage is TRBV10-3 and J usage is TRBJ1-2; D might be TRBD1 (5 bases). This CDR3 region has 17 residues. V lost 3 bases to trimming and J lost 7 bases, with 24 bases between them. Germline CDR1 reads ENHRY; CDR2 reads SYGVKD. CDR3 coding DNA: TGTGCCATCAGTGACAAACTTAGACCGGCGGGGACGGGTGGCTACACCTTC. Encoded protein: CAISDKLRPAGTGGYTF.

The genes are TRBV21-1 and TRBJ1-1; TRBD1, the table's D call, lacks a check against the DNA. TRBV21-1 is a pseudogene segment. There are 18 residues in the CDR3. CDR3 protein: CASSGPHTLPLLNTEAFF. CDR3 coding DNA: TGTGCCAGCAGCGGCCCCCACACCCTCCCCCTCTTGAACACTGAAGCTTTCTTT.

This sequence joins TRBV14 and TRBJ2-5; a possible D gene is TRBD2 (5 bases). V was pared by 4 bases and J by 3 bases, with 9 bases between. The CDR3 is 13 amino acids. Germline V gene sequence: CDR1 SGHDN, CDR2 FVKESK. CDR3 nucleotide sequence: TGTGCCAGCAGCCCCCCAGCGGAAGAGACCCAGTACTTC. Protein sequence: CASSPPAEETQYF.

This chain connects TRBV6-1 to TRBJ2-5, with D perhaps TRBD2 (7 bases). Germline CDR1 and CDR2: MNHNS and SASEGT. With 6 bases removed from V and 0 bases from J, the gap between germline ends came to 17 bases. The CDR3 runs to 16 residues. CDR3 amino acids: CASREQGGGYQETQYF. The DNA for the CDR3 is TGTGCCAGCAGGGAACAGGGAGGGGGGTACCAAGAGACCCAGTACTTC.

The rearrangement uses TRBV6-6 and TRBJ1-6; TRBD1 matches 9 bases. V lost 7 bases to trimming and J lost 7 bases; unmatched junction nucleotides: 8. The CDR3 consists of 15 residues. Germline-derived CDR1 and CDR2 are MNHNY and SVGAGI (reference sequence). In nucleotides, the CDR3 is TGTGCCAGCACCAATGCGGGACAGGGCAATTCACCCCTCCACTTT. Translated: CASTNAGQGNSPLHF.

This clone is a singleton in its sample. The genes are TRBV5-6 and TRBJ1-5; TRBD1 might be the D (5 bases). CDR3 size: 14 residues. V was cut by 2 bases and J by 0 bases, with 6 bases left in between. Germline lookup yields CDR1 SGHDT and CDR2 YYEEEE. In DNA form, the CDR3 reads TGTGCCAGCAGCTTACAGGCTAGCAATCAGCCCCAGCATTTT. Translated, it gives CASSLQASNQPQHF.

The chain recombines TRBV9 with TRBJ2-5; TRBD1 aligns across 9 bases. The V gene's germline CDR1 is SGDLS and CDR2 YYNGEE. This CDR3 has 16 residues. The V gene end was trimmed by 0 bases and the J gene end by 5 bases; junction bases not matched to a gene: 8. The DNA for the CDR3 is TGTGCCAGCAGCGTAGGGTTTACGACAGGGGGGGAGACCCAGTACTTC. Translating gives CASSVGFTTGGETQYF.

The chain employs TRBV4-1 and TRBJ2-3; 9 bases are a match to TRBD2. The CDR3 extends over 14 amino acids. V gave up 2 bases and J gave up 6 bases; unmatched junction bases: 3. Looked up from germline, CDR1 is MGHRA and CDR2 is YSYEKL. The CDR3 bases are TGCGCCAGCAGCCAACGGGCGGGAGGGGATACGCAGTATTTT. Protein: CASSQRAGGDTQYF.

The chain has TRBV7-5 and TRBJ1-2. TRBV7-5 is termed a pseudogene. The CDR3 length is 13 residues. Here the CDR3 reads CARSFTQPRLWTF. CDR3 in DNA: TGTGCCAGAAGCTTCACGCAACCCCGGTTGTGGACCTTC.

The chain combines TRBV19 with TRBJ1-2; tentatively, D is TRBD1 (6 bases). CDR1 and CDR2 from the germline V gene are LNHDA and SQIVND (reference sequence). This CDR3 has 12 residues. V lost 4 bases and J lost 8, with 11 bases in between. CDR3 amino acids: CASSNRVWGYTF. CDR3 bases: TGTGCCAGTAGTAACAGGGTCTGGGGCTACACCTTC.

J is TRBJ1-3 and V is TRBV2, with D perhaps matching TRBD1 (5 bases). V was trimmed by 7 bases and J by 3 bases, leaving 10 bases between them. Germline assignment: CDR1 SNHLY and CDR2 FYNNEI. CDR3 length equals 13 residues. CDR3 loop: CASTWGGGNTIYF. In nucleotides, the CDR3 is TGTGCCAGCACCTGGGGGGGTGGAAACACCATATATTTT. The entire variable domain, with the rest obtained from reference TRBV2 and TRBJ1-3, is as follows: EPEVTQTPSHQVTQMGQEVILRCVPISNHLYFYWYRQILGQKVEFLVSFYNNEISEKSEIFDDQFSVERPDGSNFTLKIRSTKLEDSAMYFCASTWGGGNTIYFGEGSWLTVV.

This clone was seen a single time. The genes are TRBV6-5 and TRBJ1-6; possibly TRBD1 for D (5 bases). The V and J ends lost 4 bases and 10 bases respectively, with 20 bases between them. The CDR3 length is 16 residues. The V gene's germline CDR1 is MNHEY and CDR2 SVGAGI. The CDR3 nucleotides are TGTGCCAGCAGTTCAAACGCGGGGGTGCCTTTATCACCCCTCCACTTT. It encodes CASSSNAGVPLSPLHF.

The V and J genes are TRBV6-1 and TRBJ2-7; weak D call: TRBD2 (6 bases). Trimming shortened V by 5 bases and J by 5 bases, and 19 bases separated the two germline ends. This CDR3 is built from 15 residues. Germline values: CDR1 MNHNS, CDR2 SASEGT. The CDR3 loop is CASSPGGRGGNEQYF. The CDR3 region has the DNA TGTGCCAGCAGTCCCGGGGGAAGGGGCGGGAACGAGCAGTACTTC.

This chain links TRBV7-9 with TRBJ2-7; D is possibly TRBD1 (7 bases). The germline V and J ends were trimmed by 3 bases and 2 bases, with 11 bases remaining between them. The length of the CDR3 is 14 residues. Germline CDR1 is SEHNR and CDR2 is FQNEAQ (reference sequence). The CDR3 nucleotides are TGTGCCAGCAGCTTGGAGGGGGCCCCCTACGAGCAGTACTTC. The encoded protein is CASSLEGAPYEQYF.

V is TRBV7-3 and J is TRBJ1-4; D is undetermined. With 2 bases removed from V and 5 bases from J, the gap between germline ends came to 6 bases. CDR3 length: 13 amino acids. Germline lookup yields CDR1 SGHTA and CDR2 FQGTGA. This CDR3 is CASSLSANEKLFF. The CDR3 DNA reads TGTGCCAGCAGCTTATCTGCGAATGAAAAACTGTTTTTT. The variable domain in full, with the rest retrieved from reference TRBV7-3 and TRBJ1-4, is GAGVSQTPSNKVTEKGKYVELRCDPISGHTALYWYRQSLGQGPEFLIYFQGTGAADDSGLPNDRFFAVRPEGSVSTLKIQRTERGDSAVYLCASSLSANEKLFFGSGTQLSVL.

The V and J genes are TRBV7-9 and TRBJ2-3, with 7 bases identical to TRBD2. With 11 bases clipped from V and 0 bases from J, the junction kept 8 bases outside the gene matches. Germline loops: CDR1 SEHNR, CDR2 FQNEAQ (reference sequence). The length of the CDR3 is 14 residues. Here the CDR3 DNA reads TGTGCCCACCCGCGGGGGACTAGCACAGATACGCAGTATTTT. This translates into CAHPRGTSTDTQYF.

This chain links TRBV6-1 with TRBJ2-3, with D possibly being TRBD1 (6 bases). This CDR3 is built from 13 residues. The germline CDR1 and CDR2 sequences are MNHNS and SASEGT. V was trimmed by 3 bases and J by 8 bases, leaving 12 bases between them. CDR3 in amino acids: CASSEQGMGTQYF. Here the CDR3 DNA reads TGTGCCAGCAGTGAGCAGGGGATGGGTACGCAGTATTTT.

The chain recombines TRBV14 with TRBJ2-1; 15 bases are a match to TRBD2. The CDR3 is 16 amino acids. In germline, CDR1 is SGHDN, CDR2 FVKESK. Trimming took 4 bases from V and 8 from J; bases not matched to a gene: 6. The CDR3 nucleotides read TGTGCCAGCAGCCGGGGACTAGCGGGGGGTATCGATGAGCAGTTCTTC. Protein product: CASSRGLAGGIDEQFF.

The gene calls are TRBV12-5 and TRBJ2-7; TRBD1 is a possible D gene (6 bases). The V gene's germline CDR1 is LGHNT and CDR2 FRNRAP. This CDR3 comprises 17 residues. V shed 3 bases and J shed 0 bases, with 18 bases lying between them. The CDR3 sequence: CASGFPRGADNSYEQYF. DNA for the CDR3: TGTGCTAGTGGTTTCCCCAGGGGAGCCGACAACTCCTACGAGCAGTACTTC. The whole variable domain, remainder taken from reference TRBV12-5 and TRBJ2-7, is DARVTQTPRHKVTEMGQEVTMRCQPILGHNTVFWYRQTMMQGLELLAYFRNRAPLDDSGMPKDRFSAEMPDATLATLKIQPSEPRDSAVYFCASGFPRGADNSYEQYFGPGTRLTVT.

This chain links TRBV6-5 with TRBJ1-3, with a tentative D call TRBD1 (6 bases). Trimming shortened V by 2 bases and J by 0 bases, and 11 bases separated the two germline ends. CDR3 size: 16 residues. Per the germline V gene, CDR1 is MNHEY and CDR2 is SVGAGI. This chain's CDR3 is CASSYGQSSSGNTIYF. In DNA form, the CDR3 reads TGTGCCAGCAGTTACGGACAGTCTAGCTCTGGAAACACCATATATTTT.

The genes are TRBV7-8 and TRBJ2-3, with TRBD2 matching 10 bases. Germline values: CDR1 SGHVS, CDR2 FQNEAQ. The CDR3 covers 16 residues. V was pared by 1 base and J by 2 bases, with 3 bases of the junction left unmatched. This CDR3 is CASSLVAGGSTDTQYF. The CDR3 DNA reads TGTGCCAGCAGCTTAGTAGCGGGGGGATCCACAGATACGCAGTATTTT.

In this sample, this clone turned up once. This chain connects TRBV9 to TRBJ1-6; D not certain. V lost 0 bases and J 8 bases, leaving 12 bases between the germline ends. CDR3 length equals 15 residues. From germline, CDR1 is SGDLS and CDR2 YYNGEE. This CDR3 reads CASSVGAARDSPLHF. In DNA, the CDR3 is TGTGCCAGCAGCGTAGGTGCAGCGCGGGATTCACCCCTCCACTTT.

The rearrangement links TRBV7-3 to TRBJ2-2; a weak D match, TRBD2 (5 bases). The V gene's germline CDR1 is SGHTA and CDR2 FQGTGA. V was pared by 2 bases and J by 5 bases, with 15 bases between. The CDR3 has 16 amino acids. The chain's CDR3 is CASSLFSSLGTGELFF. DNA for the CDR3: TGTGCCAGCAGCTTATTCTCTAGCTTGGGTACCGGGGAGCTGTTTTTT.

The chain uses TRBV7-9 and TRBJ1-1; no firm D call. V was shortened by 6 bases and J by 6 bases, with 17 bases between the two germline ends. Per the germline V gene, CDR1 is SEHNR and CDR2 is FQNEAQ (reference sequence). The CDR3 is 14 residues long. DNA of the CDR3: TGTGCCAGCAGGCAAACAGAGAGTGGCGCTGAAGCTTTCTTT. It is translated as CASRQTESGAEAFF.

This clone was seen a single time. V and J are TRBV2 and TRBJ1-5; TRBD1 aligns across 7 bases. Germline V gene lookup returns CDR1 SNHLY and CDR2 FYNNEI. The CDR3 is 13 amino acids. The V segment lost 9 bases and the J segment 5 bases; nucleotides outside the gene matches: 7. CDR3: CARSGGKDQPQHF. CDR3 DNA sequence: TGTGCCAGGTCAGGGGGAAAAGATCAGCCCCAGCATTTT.